This T cell receptor beta chain was sequenced during a study of cytomegalovirus exposure and HLA in healthy donors. In the study overall: An earlier analysis found 110 million or so unique TCR beta sequences from 150 million to 200 million T cells. The Caucasian-associated ancestry cluster contained approximately 81% of the roughly 400 genotyped donors. General study points: Highly shared sequence variants in one cluster were likely a sequencing artifact.

Trimming removed 6 bases at V and 9 bases at J, with 21 bases between. The CDR3 runs to 15 residues. The V gene's germline CDR1 is GTSNPN and CDR2 SVGIG (reference sequence). Regarding this clone: Its antigen remains unidentified.

Healthy bone marrow donors made up the donors. Both 60 Vbeta primers and 13 Jbeta primers went into the PCR. Data came from immunoSEQ multiplex PCR; TCRdb stores just in-frame clones and leaves some out. Of around 170,000 clones in the sample, roughly 77% are singletons; the top ten hold around 2.3%. The sample taken for sequencing was PBMCs. The chain carries TRBV30 and TRBJ1-6; D is perhaps TRBD1 (6 bases). This TCR came from a woman between 25 and 40 years old in good health and CMV-seropositive. The CDR3 protein is CACHIKGQGSSPLHF. Here the CDR3 DNA reads TGTGCCTGCCATATTAAGGGTCAGGGGAGTTCACCCCTCCACTTT.